The 28 T cell receptor beta chains listed next were all sequenced from one sample in a study of T cell responses to AZD1222 COVID-19 vaccine. Some clones are missing from TCRdb's copy, which holds only in-frame ones; the method was immunoSEQ multiplex PCR. The profile shows 150,000 to 200,000 clones, around nine tenths of them singletons. Sample: peripheral blood, taken 28 days after the second AZD1222 dose. The receptors come from an adult who received the AZD1222 COVID-19 vaccine.

This chain uses TRBV6-5 with TRBJ1-3, with D unresolved. Germline CDR1 MNHEY, CDR2 SVGAGI. V lost 2 bases to trimming and J lost 0 bases, with 8 bases between them. The length of the CDR3 is 15 residues. The DNA for the CDR3 is TGTGCCAGCAGTTACGAGGTCCACTCTGGAAACACCATATATTTT. It translates to CASSYEVHSGNTIYF.

V gene TRBV4-2 combines with J gene TRBJ2-7; 7 positions match TRBD1. The CDR3 is 15 amino acids. V lost 1 base to trimming and J lost 2 bases; unmatched junction nucleotides: 5. CDR1 is LGHNA and CDR2 is YNFKEQ in the germline V gene. CDR3 residues: CASSQVGQTTYEQYF. Written as DNA, the CDR3 is TGTGCCAGCAGCCAAGTGGGACAGACAACCTACGAGCAGTACTTC.

V is TRBV10-3 and J is TRBJ1-2; D is ambiguous. Germline V gives CDR1 ENHRY, CDR2 SYGVKD. V was cut by 3 bases and J by 1 base, with 6 bases left in between. There are 13 residues in the CDR3. CDR3 region: CAISEASNYGYTF. The CDR3 DNA reads TGTGCCATCAGTGAAGCGAGTAACTATGGCTACACCTTC.

This clone was observed a single time. This sequence joins TRBV5-5 and TRBJ1-1; perhaps TRBD1 as D (5 bases). The CDR3 is 12 amino acids. The V gene's germline CDR1 is SGHKS and CDR2 YYEKEE (reference sequence). V was cut by 5 bases and J by 7 bases, with 12 bases left in between. The chain's CDR3 is CASRQDVLEAFF. The CDR3 nucleotides are TGTGCCAGCAGACAGGACGTACTTGAAGCTTTCTTT.

In its sample, this clone was seen once. The chain carries TRBV6-5 and TRBJ2-1, with TRBD1 matching 11 bases. The CDR3 is made up of 15 amino acids. Per germline, CDR1 MNHEY and CDR2 SVGAGI. V was clipped by 6 bases and J by 7 bases; unmatched bases: 8. CDR3 in amino acids: CASSFGQGARNEQFF. CDR3 DNA: TGTGCCAGCAGCTTCGGACAGGGGGCGCGAAATGAGCAGTTCTTC.

The CDR3 loop is CASSPPGTSGTGELFF. CDR3 DNA: TGTGCCAGCTCACCACCCGGGACTAGCGGAACCGGGGAGCTGTTTTTT. The rearrangement links TRBV18 to TRBJ2-2; 11 nucleotides agree with TRBD2. This CDR3 is 16 amino acids long. Germline assignment: CDR1 KGHSH and CDR2 LQKENI. Germline trimming cut 0 bases from V and 5 bases from J; bases unmatched to any gene: 2. The whole variable domain, filled in from reference TRBV18 and TRBJ2-2, reads NAGVMQNPRHLVRRRGQEARLRCSPMKGHSHVYWYRQLPEEGLKFMVYLQKENIIDESGMPKERFSAEFPKEGPSILRIQQVVRGDSAAYFCASSPPGTSGTGELFFGEGSRLTVL.

J is TRBJ2-7 and V is TRBV28; the D call may be TRBD1 or TRBD2 (5 bases each). Germline V CDR1 and CDR2: MDHEN, SYDVKM. The V end lost 2 bases, the J end lost 5 bases, and 13 bases lay between the germline ends. The CDR3 loop spans 14 amino acids. The CDR3 loop reads CASSLGQGVNEQYF. In DNA form, the CDR3 reads TGTGCCAGCAGTTTAGGGCAGGGAGTCAACGAGCAGTACTTC.

This clone was detected only once. The genes are TRBV7-9 and TRBJ1-5; D call uncertain. Per germline, CDR1 SEHNR and CDR2 FQNEAQ (reference sequence). This CDR3 comprises 15 residues. Deletions cut 3 bases from V and 1 base from J, with 10 bases between. CDR3 sequence: CASSFGRESNQPQHF. CDR3 nucleotides: TGTGCCAGCAGCTTCGGGCGGGAAAGCAATCAGCCCCAGCATTTT.

The gene calls are TRBV18 and TRBJ2-3; weak D call: TRBD2 (7 bases). Germline-derived CDR1 and CDR2 are KGHSH and LQKENI. The CDR3 runs to 14 residues. The V end lost 1 base, the J end lost 4 bases, and 9 bases lay between the germline ends. The CDR3 DNA is TGTGCCAGCTCACCACTGCGGGGGCCAGATACGCAGTATTTT. This gives the protein CASSPLRGPDTQYF.

The genes are TRBV5-6 and TRBJ1-2; D gene uncertain. The V gene lost 1 base and the J gene lost 7 bases, with 11 bases spanning the gap. Per germline, CDR1 SGHDT and CDR2 YYEEEE. The CDR3 consists of 13 residues. This CDR3 reads CASSLPGFSGYTF. DNA for the CDR3: TGTGCCAGCAGCTTGCCCGGGTTCTCTGGCTACACCTTC.

V usage is TRBV27 and J usage is TRBJ2-1; 9 nucleotides match TRBD2. Germline CDR1 MNHEY, CDR2 SMNVEV (reference sequence). The CDR3 sequence is 17 residues long. With 4 bases clipped from V and 2 bases from J, the junction kept 9 bases outside the gene matches. The chain's CDR3 is CASSSRPGLAAYNEQFF. The CDR3 region has the DNA TGTGCCAGCAGTTCCCGGCCGGGACTAGCAGCCTACAATGAGCAGTTCTTC.

The V gene is TRBV2, the J gene TRBJ2-7, with 9 bases lining up with TRBD1. Germline V gene data show CDR1 as SNHLY and CDR2 as FYNNEI. J lost 6 bases, V lost 7 bases, and 7 bases had no gene match. The CDR3 runs to 13 residues. CDR3 loop: CASTRDRVSEQYF. The CDR3 nucleotides read TGTGCCAGCACTAGGGACAGGGTATCCGAGCAGTACTTC.

J is TRBJ2-1 and V is TRBV13; tentatively, D is TRBD1 or TRBD2 (5 bases each). Per the germline V gene, CDR1 is PRHDT and CDR2 is FYEKMQ (reference sequence). The CDR3 is made up of 15 amino acids. The ends were cut back, 10 bases at V and 1 base at J, with 17 bases in the middle. CDR3 region: CATQVGVVSYNEQFF. In DNA form, the CDR3 reads TGTGCCACCCAGGTGGGGGTAGTTTCCTACAATGAGCAGTTCTTC.

V is TRBV6-5 and J is TRBJ2-7; TRBD1 matches at 7 bases. The CDR3 runs to 15 residues. Germline loops: CDR1 MNHEY, CDR2 SVGAGI. The ends lost 5 bases at V and 3 bases at J; junction bases unmatched: 10. The CDR3 here is CASSPRDRDDYEQYF. In nucleotides, the CDR3 is TGTGCCAGCAGTCCTAGGGACAGAGACGACTACGAGCAGTACTTC.

The chain joins TRBV6-5 to TRBJ2-1; D perhaps matches TRBD1 (6 bases). Per the germline V gene, CDR1 is MNHEY and CDR2 is SVGAGI. This CDR3 region has 12 residues. The ends were cut back, 4 bases at V and 8 bases at J, with 9 bases in the middle. The CDR3: CASSLQGDEQFF. CDR3 nucleotide sequence: TGTGCCAGCAGTTTACAGGGCGATGAGCAGTTCTTC.

The chain recombines TRBV30 with TRBJ2-3; tentative D call: TRBD2 (6 bases). This CDR3 contains 17 residues. V gave up 0 bases and J gave up 1 base, with 17 bases separating them. CDR1 and CDR2 from the germline V gene are GTSNPN and SVGIG (reference sequence). The CDR3 loop reads CAWSVRGWVIGTDTQYF. The CDR3 bases are TGTGCCTGGAGTGTACGGGGGTGGGTGATCGGCACAGATACGCAGTATTTT.

The chain carries TRBV10-1 and TRBJ2-1; tentatively, D is TRBD2 (6 bases). From germline, CDR1 is WNHNN and CDR2 SYGVQD (reference sequence). Trimming removed 4 bases from V and 7 bases from J, with 11 bases in between. This CDR3 region has 13 residues. The CDR3 nucleotides are TGCGCCAGCAGTGTTGGGGGGTTTAATGAGCAGTTCTTC. This sequence encodes CASSVGGFNEQFF.

The chain employs TRBV6-5 and TRBJ2-2, with TRBD2 matching over 7 bases. CDR3 length equals 14 residues. J was trimmed by 2 bases and V by 9 bases; bases with no gene match: 6. Germline V gene data show CDR1 as MNHEY and CDR2 as SVGAGI. In DNA, the CDR3 is TGTGCCAGTACCGGGACTACCAACACCGGGGAGCTGTTTTTT. Its protein is CASTGTTNTGELFF.

The V call is TRBV5-6, the J call TRBJ2-1; 11 nucleotides agree with TRBD2. Germline V gene data show CDR1 as SGHDT and CDR2 as YYEEEE. Trimming cost V 2 bases and J 5 bases; bases outside gene matches: 3. The CDR3 runs 15 residues. The CDR3 DNA reads as TGTGCCAGCAGCTTTCTAGCGGGGGGCAACAATGAGCAGTTCTTC. It codes for CASSFLAGGNNEQFF. Based on the CDR3 plus reference TRBV5-6 and TRBJ2-1, the full variable domain is DAGVTQSPTHLIKTRGQQVTLRCSPKSGHDTVSWYQQALGQGPQFIFQYYEEEERQRGNFPDRFSGHQFPNYSSELNVNALLLGDSALYLCASSFLAGGNNEQFFGPGTRLTVL.

The chain combines TRBV28 with TRBJ1-5; 8 bases align to TRBD1. CDR3 length equals 14 residues. Germline-derived CDR1 and CDR2 are MDHEN and SYDVKM. V was clipped by 6 bases and J by 4 bases; unmatched bases: 5. This CDR3 reads CASSPYRGNQPQHF. The CDR3, as DNA: TGTGCCAGCAGCCCATACAGGGGGAATCAGCCCCAGCATTTT.

The chain is built from TRBV15 and TRBJ2-7, with TRBD2 identical over 7 bases. The CDR3 contains 13 residues. Trimming at V came to 9 bases and at J to 2 bases, leaving 7 bases not matched to a gene. Germline CDR1 LNHNV, CDR2 YYDKDF (reference sequence). CDR3 coding DNA: TGTGCCACAACGGGACTACCTACCTACGAGCAGTACTTC. This translates into CATTGLPTYEQYF.

This clone was observed a few times. The chain employs TRBV18 and TRBJ2-7; 8 bases agree with TRBD1. The germline CDR1 and CDR2 sequences are KGHSH and LQKENI. CDR3 length equals 14 residues. V lost 5 bases to trimming and J lost 5 bases; unmatched junction nucleotides: 8. The CDR3 here is CASSFSTGVDEQYF. Written as DNA, the CDR3 is TGTGCCAGCTCATTTTCGACAGGGGTGGACGAGCAGTACTTC.

This rearrangement joins TRBV6-5 to TRBJ2-5; D perhaps matches TRBD2 (5 bases). The CDR3 has 12 amino acids. Deletions cut 5 bases from V and 7 bases from J, with 11 bases between. CDR1 and CDR2 (germline): MNHEY, SVGAGI. The CDR3 spells CASSTRVGTQYF. The CDR3, as DNA: TGTGCCAGCAGTACTAGGGTTGGGACCCAGTACTTC.

The chain is built from TRBV11-2 and TRBJ1-2; D unresolved. V was shortened by 0 bases and J by 2 bases, with 10 bases between the two germline ends. Germline-derived CDR1 and CDR2 are SGHAT and FQNNGV. This CDR3 contains 15 residues. Here the CDR3 reads CASSLDRAENYGYTF. As DNA, the CDR3 is TGTGCCAGCAGCTTAGATCGGGCGGAGAACTATGGCTACACCTTC.

V usage is TRBV18 and J usage is TRBJ1-1, with D tentatively TRBD1 (5 bases). The V end was cut by 3 bases, the J end by 0 bases, with 8 bases between. This CDR3 region has 14 residues. CDR1 is KGHSH, CDR2 LQKENI, per germline. DNA of the CDR3: TGTGCCAGCTCACCGGGACGGGTGAACACTGAAGCTTTCTTT. It is translated as CASSPGRVNTEAFF.

V gene TRBV5-4 combines with J gene TRBJ2-2; 7 bases are a match to TRBD1. The CDR3 has 19 amino acids. Germline trimming cut 4 bases from V and 4 bases from J; bases unmatched to any gene: 19. Germline assignment: CDR1 SGHNT and CDR2 YYREEE (reference sequence). For the CDR3, the DNA is TGTGCCAGCAGCCCCGCACCCGGTACAGGGGCGACGGGCACCGGGGAGCTGTTTTTT. Protein product: CASSPAPGTGATGTGELFF.

The chain carries TRBV27 and TRBJ2-7, with D tentatively TRBD1 or TRBD2 (5 bases each). This CDR3 is 13 amino acids long. Deletions cut 2 bases from V and 6 bases from J, with 11 bases between. Germline lookup yields CDR1 MNHEY and CDR2 SMNVEV (reference sequence). CDR3 in amino acids: CASSLRGAGEQYF. Here the CDR3 DNA reads TGTGCCAGCAGTTTACGAGGGGCGGGCGAGCAGTACTTC.

The chain uses TRBV19 and TRBJ2-7, with a possible D match to TRBD1 (5 bases). The CDR3 is 16 residues long. Trimming removed 3 bases at V and 0 bases at J, with 15 bases between. Germline loops: CDR1 LNHDA, CDR2 SQIVND (reference sequence). The DNA of the CDR3 is TGTGCCAGTAGTATTAGGGGCCCCAGGAGCTCCTACGAGCAGTACTTC. This translates into CASSIRGPRSSYEQYF.